The 4 T cell receptor beta chains in this list originate from one sample, sequenced in a study of regulatory T cells in long-lasting Graves disease. Time point given: newly diagnosed GD, antithyroid drugs for less than 3 months. PBMCs were the source of the RNA used for TCR sequencing. Sequencing libraries for TCR beta were prepared with iRepertoire HTBI primers and Arm-PCR of CDR3 regions. TCRdb called the multiplex PCR reads again in MiXCR, with one record for every CDR3 protein. The sample gives some 490,000 distinct CDR3 sequences, around 11% of which show up once; approximately 9% is in the top ten. These data were likewise used in another study, on T cells in Graves' hyperthyroidism and ophthalmopathy.

The input for sequencing was peripheral blood mononuclear cells (PBMCs), taken at new diagnosis, from a patient treated with antithyroid drugs. These receptor sequences come from a woman in her thirties with Graves disease.

Ten or more counts support this clonotype. The gene calls are TRBV2 and TRBJ1-5; the match to TRBD1 covers 10 bases. The CDR3 consists of 17 residues. V dropped 5 bases and J dropped 5; count of bases not matched to a gene: 12. CDR1 SNHLY and CDR2 FYNNEI come from the germline V gene. The CDR3 nucleotides read TGTGCCAGCAGTCTCCCCGGGACAGGGGAATCGTATCAGCCCCAGCATTTT. It specifies CASSLPGTGESYQPQHF.

The table lists this clonotype with many counts. V gene TRBV18 combines with J gene TRBJ2-3; 7 bases map to TRBD1. The CDR3 loop spans 15 amino acids. Losses at the gene ends were 2 bases for V and 2 bases for J; bases not matched to a gene: 4. Germline V gene lookup returns CDR1 KGHSH and CDR2 LQKENI. The CDR3 is CASSPGDSLTDTQYF. CDR3 nucleotide sequence: TGTGCCAGCTCACCAGGGGACAGTCTCACAGATACGCAGTATTTT.

The sample holds a few counts of this clonotype. A much larger clonotype is one base distant, so this may be a read error. Likely a read error: the CDR3 ends without its conserved phenylalanine or tryptophan. J is TRBJ1-1 and V is TRBV2; TRBD1 matches 7 bases. This CDR3 is built from 14 residues. Germline assignment: CDR1 SNHLY and CDR2 FYNNEI. The trim removed 4 bases at V and 4 bases at J, leaving 6 bases unmatched. The DNA of the CDR3 is TGTGCCAGCAGTGGGACAGGAGGCCTCACTGAAGCTTTCCTT. This translates into CASSGTGGLTEAFL.

This clonotype was recorded many times. This rearrangement joins TRBV6-2 or TRBV6-3 to TRBJ1-1; no firm D call. The CDR3 covers 13 residues. In germline, CDR1 is MNHEY, CDR2 SVGEGT. V was trimmed by 4 bases and J by 4 bases, leaving 10 bases between them. The CDR3 region is CASSWTDFTEAFF. The DNA for the CDR3 is TGTGCCAGCAGTTGGACGGATTTCACTGAAGCTTTCTTT.